The 27 T cell receptor delta chains reported below all come from one sample, sequenced in a study of Vδ1+ human thymocytes. Regarding the study as a whole: Thymic TRG and TRD repertoires appeared highly polyclonal, with Gaussian CDR3 length distributions.

No antigen has been identified for these receptors. Extracted RNA was reverse transcribed into cDNA. The CDR3 regions were amplified by multiplex PCR from V-gene primers to a constant-region primer. TCRdb re-identified clones in the multiplex PCR reads via CATT. The table has about 50,000 delta-chain clones, over 12% seen once. Specimen: Vdelta1+ gamma-delta thymocytes from the thymus. Subset denoted: FACS-sorted CD3+ TCRalphabeta- TCRVdelta1+ TCRVdelta2- thymocytes. The receptors were gathered from a girl younger than two who had congenital heart surgery.

Only a few counts were recorded for this clone. This CDR3 is also generated by other DNA sequences in the sample. The rearrangement joins TRDV1 to TRDJ1; 7 bases line up with TRDD3. CDR1 and CDR2 from the germline V gene are TSWWSYY and QGS. V dropped 1 base and J dropped 9; count of bases not matched to a gene: 20. The CDR3 spans 18 residues. CDR3: CALGERIRTGDSSLQLIF. The CDR3 region has the DNA TGTGCTCTTGGGGAACGGATCCGTACTGGGGACTCATCCCTTCAACTCATCTTT.

This clone was counted between two and nine times. V and J are TRDV1 and TRDJ1, with 12 bases fitting TRDD3. The CDR3 loop spans 19 amino acids. Germline-derived CDR1 and CDR2 are TSWWSYY and QGS. J lost 4 bases, V lost 4 bases, and 16 bases had no gene match. For the CDR3, the DNA is TGTGCTCTTGGGGCCCTGGAATCGCTGGGGGATACGCAGAGCGATAAACTCATCTTT. This sequence encodes CALGALESLGDTQSDKLIF.

This clone was detected a few times. This sequence joins TRDV1 and TRDJ1; 13 bases align to TRDD3. CDR3 length equals 19 residues. J lost 0 bases, V lost 0 bases, and 7 bases had no gene match. CDR1 TSWWSYY and CDR2 QGS come from the germline V gene. The CDR3 sequence: CALGELDWGIRKYTDKLIF. In nucleotides, the CDR3 is TGTGCTCTTGGGGAACTTGACTGGGGGATACGGAAGTACACCGATAAACTCATCTTT.

The chain carries TRDV1 and TRDJ1; 12 bases align to TRDD3. Germline values: CDR1 TSWWSYY, CDR2 QGS. The CDR3 runs to 17 residues. The trim removed 1 base at V and 3 bases at J, leaving 6 bases unmatched. The CDR3 DNA is TGTGCTCTTGGGGAACCCCTGGGGGATACGAAGGCCGATAAACTCATCTTT. Its translation is CALGEPLGDTKADKLIF.

The rearrangement links TRDV1 to TRDJ1, with 8 bases identical to TRDD3. Trimming took 4 bases from V and 0 from J; bases not matched to a gene: 25. CDR1 and CDR2 from the germline V gene are TSWWSYY and QGS. CDR3 length: 22 residues. As DNA, the CDR3 is TGTGCTCTTGGGGCCCCGCCTTCCCCGGGCCAATTGGGGGATCCAAACACCGATAAACTCATCTTT. It specifies CALGAPPSPGQLGDPNTDKLIF.

This rearrangement joins TRDV1 to TRDJ1; 12 bases line up with TRDD3. CDR3 length: 22 amino acids. With V trimmed by 0 bases and J by 3 bases, 20 bases remained unmatched. Germline loops: CDR1 TSWWSYY, CDR2 QGS. In DNA form, the CDR3 reads TGTGCTCTTGGGGAACTTGTCTTCCTACGTGGCGGTGCTGGGGGATACGCCGATAAACTCATCTTT. This translates into CALGELVFLRGGAGGYADKLIF.

This clone was counted only a few times. The V call is TRDV1, the J call TRDJ1, with 9 nucleotides matching TRDD3. The V segment lost 2 bases and the J segment 6 bases; nucleotides outside the gene matches: 10. The CDR3 is made up of 16 amino acids. Germline V lookup: CDR1 TSWWSYY, CDR2 QGS. This chain's CDR3 is CALGEFPGIREHKLIF. CDR3 nucleotide sequence: TGTGCTCTTGGGGAATTCCCGGGGATACGCGAACATAAACTCATCTTT.

This clone has just a few counts. The chain recombines TRDV1 with TRDJ1, with D possibly called TRDD1 or TRDD3 (5 bases each). This CDR3 region has 18 residues. From germline, CDR1 is TSWWSYY and CDR2 QGS. The V gene lost 1 base and the J gene lost 0 bases, with 18 bases spanning the gap. CDR3: CALGEHPDLGKYTDKLIF. CDR3 nucleotide sequence: TGTGCTCTTGGGGAACATCCCGATTTGGGGAAATACACCGATAAACTCATCTTT.

This clone has more than one count but fewer than ten. The chain combines TRDV1 with TRDJ1, with 13 nucleotides matching TRDD3. Losses at the gene ends were 0 bases for V and 4 bases for J; bases not matched to a gene: 20. Germline CDR1 and CDR2: TSWWSYY and QGS. CDR3 length equals 22 residues. CDR3 DNA: TGTGCTCTTGGGGAACTAACCCACTCCGCACTTCACTGGGGGATACGCAGCGATAAACTCATCTTT. Translated: CALGELTHSALHWGIRSDKLIF.

The rearrangement links TRDV1 to TRDJ1; tentatively, D is TRDD3 (9 bases). The CDR3 is 23 amino acids. In germline, CDR1 is TSWWSYY, CDR2 QGS. V was pared by 3 bases and J by 2 bases, with 37 bases between. In nucleotides, the CDR3 is TGTGCTCTTGGGGATACCTTCCTAAAAGGGGGGATACAGACCTCCACCCGGACCGATAAACTCATCTTT. Translated, it gives CALGDTFLKGGIQTSTRTDKLIF.

The chain has TRDV2 and TRDJ3; D is unclear. CDR3 length equals 18 residues. The V end was cut by 8 bases, the J end by 1 base, with 20 bases between. Looked up from germline, CDR1 is GEAIGNYY and CDR2 is EKD. The CDR3 here is CASIPSRAGSWDTRQMFF. CDR3 bases: TGTGCCTCTATACCCTCCCGTGCTGGTTCCTGGGACACCCGACAGATGTTTTTC.

J is TRDJ1 and V is TRDV1, with 8 bases that match TRDD2. Germline V gene lookup returns CDR1 TSWWSYY and CDR2 QGS. The CDR3 loop spans 18 amino acids. V shed 1 base and J 1 base; nucleotides not matched to a gene: 11. CDR3 in amino acids: CALGEPASYGTSTDKLIF. The CDR3, as DNA: TGTGCTCTTGGGGAACCCGCTTCCTACGGGACGAGCACCGATAAACTCATCTTT.

This clone was counted between two and nine times. The chain joins TRAV29/DV5 to TRDJ1; 9 bases fit TRDD3. Germline trimming cut 0 bases from V and 4 bases from J; bases unmatched to any gene: 25. The CDR3 is 21 residues long. Germline CDR1 NSMFDY, CDR2 ISSIKDK. The CDR3 here is CAASASPLLNVLGDNYDKLIF. CDR3 bases: TGTGCAGCAAGCGCGTCCCCCCTTCTCAATGTACTGGGGGACAACTACGATAAACTCATCTTT.

In this sample, this clone turned up a few times. The chain uses TRDV1 and TRDJ1; the D is unclear. This CDR3 has 14 residues. With 5 bases removed from V and 0 bases from J, the gap between germline ends came to 10 bases. Germline CDR1 is TSWWSYY and CDR2 is QGS. CDR3 coding DNA: TGTGCTCTTGGGTTAGACCCCTACACCGATAAACTCATCTTT. Amino acids: CALGLDPYTDKLIF.

This clone is medium-sized in the sample. This rearrangement joins TRDV2 to TRDJ1; TRDD3 matches 11 bases. V dropped 0 bases and J dropped 1; count of bases not matched to a gene: 6. This CDR3 is 17 amino acids long. The germline gives CDR1 GEAIGNYY, CDR2 EKD. The CDR3 nucleotides are TGTGCCTGTGACACCCTACTGGGGGATAATGCCACCGATAAACTCATCTTT. Encoded protein: CACDTLLGDNATDKLIF.

V usage is TRDV1 and J usage is TRDJ1; 7 nucleotides match TRDD2. The CDR3 consists of 23 residues. Germline V gene data show CDR1 as TSWWSYY and CDR2 as QGS. Trimming removed 1 base from V and 1 base from J; junction bases left unmatched: 27. The CDR3 region is CALGEHATLFLPPPRRLTDKLIF. The CDR3 region has the DNA TGTGCTCTTGGGGAACATGCCACTCTTTTCCTACCTCCCCCCCGTCGCCTCACCGATAAACTCATCTTT.

The chain recombines TRDV1 with TRDJ1, with D perhaps TRDD2 or TRDD3 (8 bases each). V was cut by 2 bases and J by 0 bases, with 34 bases left in between. This CDR3 has 23 residues. Germline V gene data show CDR1 as TSWWSYY and CDR2 as QGS. CDR3 DNA: TGTGCTCTTGGGGAAAACTTCCTACGTGACCCTCACGGGGATACCCCGTACACCGATAAACTCATCTTT. As protein: CALGENFLRDPHGDTPYTDKLIF.

This clone was detected a few times. The junction differs from germline at one of its ends, possibly a read error. The chain has TRDV2 and TRDJ1; 12 bases are a match to TRDD3. CDR3 length: 18 residues. The germline CDR1 and CDR2 sequences are GEAIGNYY and EKD. CDR3 in amino acids: CACDTATNWGILGGKPIF. The CDR3 DNA reads TGTGCCTGTGACACCGCTACGAACTGGGGGATACTAGGAGGTAAACCCATCTTT.

This clone appeared a few times. The chain carries TRDV1 and TRDJ1; 7 nucleotides line up with TRDD3. V lost 7 bases, J lost 0 bases, and 20 bases stayed unmatched. The CDR3 is 19 residues long. Germline values: CDR1 TSWWSYY, CDR2 QGS. As DNA, the CDR3 is TGTGCTCTTGCGTTCCTTGGCTGGGGGCCGAAGGGGTACACCGATAAACTCATCTTT. Translation gives CALAFLGWGPKGYTDKLIF.

Only one count was recorded for this clone. The chain recombines TRDV1 with TRDJ2; D uncertain. V was shortened by 0 bases and J by 2 bases, with 7 bases between the two germline ends. Germline-derived CDR1 and CDR2 are TSWWSYY and QGS. This CDR3 contains 15 residues. The CDR3 is CALGELQKLTAQLFF. As DNA, the CDR3 is TGTGCTCTTGGGGAACTCCAAAAGTTGACAGCACAACTCTTCTTT.

This clone showed up just a few times. The genes are TRDV1 and TRDJ1; 10 nucleotides match TRDD3. The trim removed 2 bases at V and 0 bases at J, leaving 18 bases unmatched. Germline V gene lookup returns CDR1 TSWWSYY and CDR2 QGS. The CDR3 totals 21 residues. In DNA, the CDR3 is TGTGCTCTTGGGGAAGGTTACGGCGTACTGGGGGATTTGGGGTACACCGATAAACTCATCTTT. Amino acid sequence: CALGEGYGVLGDLGYTDKLIF.

The chain couples TRDV1 to TRDJ1; D uncertain. V dropped 2 bases and J dropped 0 bases, with 25 bases sitting between them. Germline assignment: CDR1 TSWWSYY and CDR2 QGS. CDR3 size: 20 residues. The chain's CDR3 is CALGEDRLRFGPSYTDKLIF. The CDR3 DNA reads as TGTGCTCTTGGGGAAGACAGACTACGGTTTGGACCCTCTTACACCGATAAACTCATCTTT.

V usage is TRDV1 and J usage is TRDJ1; D is possibly TRDD3 (5 bases). Germline V lookup: CDR1 TSWWSYY, CDR2 QGS. The CDR3 sequence is 15 residues long. V lost 2 bases and J lost 0, with 10 bases in between. CDR3: CALGEGTGDTDKLIF. The CDR3 DNA follows: TGTGCTCTTGGGGAAGGCACGGGGGACACCGATAAACTCATCTTT.

The J gene is TRDJ1, the V gene TRDV1, with unresolved D. This CDR3 comprises 13 residues. V shed 1 base and J shed 10 bases, with 13 bases lying between them. Germline assignment: CDR1 TSWWSYY and CDR2 QGS. Here the CDR3 DNA reads TGTGCTCTTGGGGAACAAGGACATGGCGGACTCATCTTT. This gives the protein CALGEQGHGGLIF.

This sequence joins TRDV1 and TRDJ1; TRDD2 might be the D (5 bases). Germline lookup yields CDR1 TSWWSYY and CDR2 QGS. The V and J ends lost 2 bases and 2 bases respectively, with 9 bases between them. The CDR3 contains 14 residues. The CDR3, as DNA: TGTGCTCTTGGGGAAACCTTCGTTACCGATAAACTCATCTTT. Translation gives CALGETFVTDKLIF.

The table lists this clone with a few counts. The chain couples TRDV1 to TRDJ1; 9 nucleotides match TRDD3. This CDR3 region has 19 residues. The junction had 13 bases not matched to a gene; V was cut back by 0 bases and J by 2 bases. CDR1 and CDR2 (germline): TSWWSYY, QGS. CDR3 protein: CALGELTLVLGDRTDKLIF. For the CDR3, the DNA is TGTGCTCTTGGGGAACTTACCCTTGTACTGGGGGACAGGACCGATAAACTCATCTTT.

V and J are TRDV1 and TRDJ1; the D gene is possibly TRDD3 (9 bases). V was clipped by 1 base and J by 1 base, with 31 bases between them. CDR3 length: 22 residues. Germline CDR1 reads TSWWSYY; CDR2 reads QGS. The CDR3 DNA sequence: TGTGCTCTTGGGGAACAGGGGGCTTCCTACCGTTACTGGGGGAGCTTCACCGATAAACTCATCTTT. The encoded protein is CALGEQGASYRYWGSFTDKLIF.